The 28 T cell receptor beta chains listed next were all sequenced from one sample in a study of T cell responses to AZD1222 COVID-19 vaccine. Repertoires were generated with immunoSEQ multiplex PCR, while TCRdb's copy carries only in-frame clones and drops some. The data show over 90,000 clones, 86% seen once. This material consisted of peripheral blood, taken on day 0 of AZD1222 vaccination. Receptors originate from an adult in good health.

The V gene is TRBV2, the J gene TRBJ2-2; the D gene is possibly TRBD1 (6 bases). The germline gives CDR1 SNHLY, CDR2 FYNNEI. Trimming left V 3 bases short and J 2 bases short, with 7 bases between. The CDR3 consists of 14 residues. CDR3 sequence reads: CASSETGNTGELFF. The CDR3 nucleotides are TGTGCCAGCAGTGAGACAGGAAACACCGGGGAGCTGTTTTTT.

The CDR3 is CASSQELGTGIYTEAFF. In DNA, the CDR3 is TGCGCCAGCAGCCAAGAATTGGGAACAGGGATTTACACTGAAGCTTTCTTT. The chain employs TRBV4-3 and TRBJ1-1; possible D gene TRBD1, 6 bases. The V end lost 0 bases, the J end lost 3 bases, and 17 bases lay between the germline ends. The CDR3 covers 17 residues. The germline gives CDR1 LGHNA, CDR2 YSLEER.

This chain links TRBV2 with TRBJ1-4; no firm D call. CDR1 and CDR2 (germline): SNHLY, FYNNEI. There are 14 residues in the CDR3. Trimming shortened V by 5 bases and J by 5 bases, and 12 bases separated the two germline ends. CDR3 DNA: TGTGCCAGCAGTCCCATGGGCGGGAATGAAAAACTGTTTTTT. It encodes CASSPMGGNEKLFF.

This rearrangement joins TRBV28 to TRBJ2-1; D call uncertain. V lost 4 bases, J lost 6 bases, and 16 bases lay in between. This CDR3 is 15 amino acids long. From germline, CDR1 is MDHEN and CDR2 SYDVKM. The CDR3 DNA reads TGTGCCAGCAGTTGGACCCCTGACGGAGTCAATGAGCAGTTCTTC. It yields the protein CASSWTPDGVNEQFF.

The chain joins TRBV5-1 to TRBJ1-4; maybe TRBD1 (5 bases). The CDR3 length is 17 residues. V was trimmed by 1 base and J by 4 bases, leaving 17 bases between them. Per the germline V gene, CDR1 is SGHRS and CDR2 is YFSETQ. CDR3 DNA: TGCGCCAGCAGCTTGCCTCAGTCTGGGACCGGTAATGAAAAACTGTTTTTT. This encodes CASSLPQSGTGNEKLFF.

The J gene is TRBJ2-5, the V gene TRBV23-1; D assignment may be TRBD1 or TRBD2 (5 bases each). TRBV23-1 is assigned to the ORF class and has an uncertain function. CDR3 length: 17 amino acids. Trimming left V 6 bases short and J 5 bases short, with 25 bases between. The CDR3 DNA reads TGCGCCAGCAGCGAGGGGACCGGCAACCCCGCAGGTGAGACCCAGTACTTC. Its translation: CASSEGTGNPAGETQYF.

The J gene is TRBJ1-4, the V gene TRBV24-1, with 7 bases matching TRBD1. The junction had 5 bases not matched to a gene; V was cut back by 6 bases and J by 8 bases. CDR3 size: 13 residues. Looked up from germline, CDR1 is KGHDR and CDR2 is SFDVKD. The CDR3 sequence: CATSSTGNEKLFF. CDR3 in DNA: TGTGCCACCAGTTCGACAGGGAACGAAAAACTGTTTTTT.

The chain recombines TRBV12-1 with TRBJ2-3; no check of the table's D call, TRBD2, against the DNA was made. TRBV12-1 is marked as a pseudogene. The CDR3 is 19 amino acids. This CDR3 reads CASSFLTSGGSKGADTQYF. DNA of the CDR3: TGTGCCAGCAGCTTCTTGACTAGCGGGGGGTCAAAAGGGGCAGATACGCAGTATTTT.

V gene TRBV2 combines with J gene TRBJ1-6; D gene uncertain. Germline assignment: CDR1 SNHLY and CDR2 FYNNEI. Trimming removed 4 bases from V and 3 bases from J, with 7 bases in between. CDR3 size: 14 residues. The CDR3, as DNA: TGTGCCAGCAGTGGCGGCAACTATAATTCACCCCTCCACTTT. Translation gives CASSGGNYNSPLHF.

This clone has just one count. The V and J genes are TRBV7-2 and TRBJ2-7; 10 bases match TRBD2. CDR1 is SGHTA, CDR2 FQGNSA, per germline. The J segment lost 1 base and the V segment lost 2 bases, leaving 2 bases of the junction unmatched. The CDR3 sequence is 15 residues long. Here the CDR3 DNA reads TGTGCCAGCAGCTTATTACTAGCGGGGTCCTACGAGCAGTACTTC. Residues: CASSLLLAGSYEQYF.

This clone appeared once. V usage is TRBV12-3 or TRBV12-4 and J usage is TRBJ2-3; no clear D gene. V gave up 1 base and J gave up 4 bases, with 3 bases separating them. The CDR3 covers 12 residues. The CDR3 region is CASSLEADTQYF. CDR3 DNA sequence: TGTGCCAGCAGTTTAGAAGCAGATACGCAGTATTTT.

The chain recombines TRBV16 with TRBJ1-2; D gene unclear. Germline V gene lookup returns CDR1 KGHSY and CDR2 FQNENV. Trimming removed 0 bases from V and 0 bases from J, with 11 bases in between. The CDR3 has 16 residues. The CDR3, as DNA: TGTGCCAGCAGCCAATCTAATCCCCGGACTAACTATGGCTACACCTTC. Its protein product is CASSQSNPRTNYGYTF.

The J gene is TRBJ2-2, the V gene TRBV6-5, with TRBD1 matching over 9 bases. This CDR3 has 16 residues. Losses at the gene ends were 2 bases for V and 6 bases for J; bases not matched to a gene: 7. The germline V gene encodes CDR1 MNHEY and CDR2 SVGAGI. The CDR3 bases are TGTGCCAGCAGTTACCTAGACAGGGGGGGACCCGGGGAGCTGTTTTTT. As protein: CASSYLDRGGPGELFF.

The chain links TRBV6-2 or TRBV6-3 to TRBJ1-6; D gene unclear. V shed 0 bases and J shed 3 bases, with 9 bases lying between them. This CDR3 spans 16 amino acids. Per germline, CDR1 MNHEY and CDR2 SVGEGT. The CDR3 region is CASSYSRRYYNSPLHF. Written as DNA, the CDR3 is TGTGCCAGCAGTTACTCGAGACGGTACTATAATTCACCCCTCCACTTT.

The J gene is TRBJ1-3, the V gene TRBV5-6; D is unresolved. The germline V and J ends were trimmed by 3 bases and 1 base, with 17 bases remaining between them. This CDR3 spans 17 amino acids. CDR1 and CDR2 (germline): SGHDT, YYEEEE. The CDR3 loop is CASSSIADRGSGNTIYF. CDR3 nucleotide sequence: TGTGCCAGCAGCTCGATAGCAGATCGGGGATCTGGAAACACCATATATTTT.

This chain links TRBV19 with TRBJ2-3; no definite D call. The V gene's germline CDR1 is LNHDA and CDR2 SQIVND (reference sequence). V dropped 5 bases and J dropped 1 base, with 10 bases sitting between them. This CDR3 spans 14 amino acids. Here the CDR3 DNA reads TGTGCCAGTAGTTTGGTAAGGGGCACAGATACGCAGTATTTT. Protein product: CASSLVRGTDTQYF.

The rearrangement links TRBV23-1 to TRBJ1-5; no definite D call. TRBV23-1 is marked as an open reading frame, function uncertain. The V gene lost 2 bases and the J gene lost 3 bases, with 11 bases spanning the gap. The CDR3 spans 15 residues. The CDR3, as DNA: TGCGCCAGCAGTCAACTACAGAGGTACAATCAGCCCCAGCATTTT. This encodes CASSQLQRYNQPQHF.

V and J are TRBV3-1 (or the pseudogene TRBV3-2) and TRBJ2-3; 7 bases are a match to TRBD2. V was clipped by 4 bases and J by 4 bases; unmatched bases: 5. Germline V gene data show CDR1 as LGHDT and CDR2 as YNNKEL (reference sequence). This CDR3 comprises 14 residues. The DNA for the CDR3 is TGTGCCAGCAGCCGCCGGGAGGCGTCAGATACGCAGTATTTT. It encodes CASSRREASDTQYF.

This CDR3 is CASSQVVSSGGFAYEQFF. The CDR3 bases are TGTGCCAGCAGCCAAGTCGTTTCTAGCGGGGGGTTCGCCTATGAGCAGTTCTTC. The chain couples TRBV3-1 (or the pseudogene TRBV3-2) to TRBJ2-1, with 11 bases identical to TRBD2. The CDR3 runs 18 residues. V was clipped by 1 base and J by 8 bases; unmatched bases: 13. Per the germline V gene, CDR1 is LGHDT and CDR2 is YNNKEL (reference sequence).

The V call is TRBV20-1, the J call TRBJ2-3; D not resolved. Deletions cut 1 base from V and 4 bases from J, with 3 bases between. The CDR3 runs to 11 residues. Germline CDR1 reads DFQATT; CDR2 reads SNEGSKA (reference sequence). The CDR3 coding sequence is TGCAGTGCTAGAGTTGCAGATACGCAGTATTTT. Translation: CSARVADTQYF.

The rearrangement links TRBV7-2 to TRBJ1-5; D remains ambiguous. Germline V gene data show CDR1 as SGHTA and CDR2 as FQGNSA. The germline V and J ends were trimmed by 4 bases and 0 bases, with 10 bases remaining between them. The CDR3 has 15 residues. For the CDR3, the DNA is TGTGCCAGCAGCTCCGGACTTTTTAGCAATCAGCCCCAGCATTTT. Translation gives CASSSGLFSNQPQHF.

V is TRBV5-1 and J is TRBJ1-4; 9 bases line up with TRBD1. CDR3 length: 15 residues. CDR1 is SGHRS, CDR2 YFSETQ, per germline. The junction had 2 bases not matched to a gene; V was cut back by 0 bases and J by 5 bases. CDR3 nucleotides: TGCGCCAGCAGCTTGGAAGGGACAGGGAATGAAAAACTGTTTTTT. Translating it yields CASSLEGTGNEKLFF.

The chain uses TRBV9 and TRBJ2-1, with TRBD1 identical over 9 bases. CDR1 and CDR2 from the germline V gene are SGDLS and YYNGEE. This CDR3 has 16 residues. V was pared by 3 bases and J by 1 base, with 5 bases of the junction left unmatched. The CDR3 DNA sequence: TGTGCCAGCAGCGAGGGGACAGGGAGTTCCTACAATGAGCAGTTCTTC. Its protein is CASSEGTGSSYNEQFF.

This clone was detected a few times. The gene calls are TRBV27 and TRBJ2-7; 7 positions agree with TRBD1. Germline lookup yields CDR1 MNHEY and CDR2 SMNVEV (reference sequence). This CDR3 contains 14 residues. V shed 0 bases, J shed 5 bases, and the junction held 4 bases outside the gene matches. The CDR3 DNA reads as TGTGCCAGCAGTTTATCCAGGGGGATCAACGAGCAGTACTTC. Protein: CASSLSRGINEQYF.

The J gene is TRBJ1-4, the V gene TRBV5-1; maybe TRBD1 (5 bases). Trimming took 4 bases from V and 0 from J, leaving 10 bases between them. CDR1 and CDR2 from the germline V gene are SGHRS and YFSETQ. This CDR3 comprises 15 residues. The CDR3 DNA follows: TGCGCCAGCAGCCGGACATCCGCAACTAATGAAAAACTGTTTTTT. Protein product: CASSRTSATNEKLFF.

The rearrangement links TRBV18 to TRBJ1-1; D might be TRBD1 (6 bases). This CDR3 is built from 15 residues. From germline, CDR1 is KGHSH and CDR2 LQKENI. The V end was cut by 4 bases, the J end by 1 base, with 13 bases between. CDR3 protein: CASSLQQGQNTEAFF. The CDR3 nucleotides are TGTGCCAGCTCACTACAACAGGGACAGAACACTGAAGCTTTCTTT.

This chain uses TRBV20-1 with TRBJ1-1; a possible D gene is TRBD1 (5 bases). Looked up from germline, CDR1 is DFQATT and CDR2 is SNEGSKA (reference sequence). Trimming cost V 3 bases and J 0 bases, with 17 bases left between them. The CDR3 loop spans 16 amino acids. CDR3 sequence (DNA): TGCAGTGCTAGTCGCGGGGCACTTCAGATGAACACTGAAGCTTTCTTT. The encoded protein is CSASRGALQMNTEAFF.

The genes are TRBV3-1 (or the pseudogene TRBV3-2) and TRBJ1-3, with 9 bases lining up with TRBD1. Losses at the gene ends were 0 bases for V and 0 bases for J; bases not matched to a gene: 6. The CDR3 runs 18 residues. The germline V gene encodes CDR1 LGHDT and CDR2 YNNKEL (reference sequence). DNA for the CDR3: TGTGCCAGCAGCCAAGACAGGGCGACAGGGGGCTCTGGAAACACCATATATTTT. Translation: CASSQDRATGGSGNTIYF.